The entry that follows covers one TCR beta chain sequence. Its target is unknown. The PCR made use of 60 Vbeta and 13 Jbeta primers. Sequenced by immunoSEQ multiplex PCR; TCRdb stores in-frame clones only, minus some. The sample lists 150,000 or so clones, 70% to 80% seen once, with 9.7% in the top ten. The sample belongs to a study of cytomegalovirus exposure and HLA in healthy donors. Whole-study results and caveats: Only CMV serostatus was available as immune exposure information. Both high specificity and high sensitivity reportedly marked the classifier's diagnosis of cytomegalovirus status. The authors enumerated 150 to 200 TCR beta chains as linked to cytomegalovirus.

The CDR3 covers 16 residues. Trimming pared 4 bases from V and 5 bases from J, leaving 19 bases between. Germline-derived CDR1 and CDR2 are LNHDA and SQIVND (reference sequence). This rearrangement joins TRBV19 to TRBJ2-3; D may be TRBD1 (5 bases). The TCR was taken from a man younger than 35 in good health and CMV-seropositive. Sequencing was done on a sample of PBMCs. CDR3 coding DNA: TGTGCCAGTAGTAAACCAGGGTCTGTAAATGGAGATACGCAGTATTTT. This codes for CASSKPGSVNGDTQYF.